This is a list of T cell receptor beta chains from one sample in a study of T cells in localized non-small cell lung cancer. Using immunoSEQ multiplex PCR, the repertoire was profiled, and TCRdb retains in-frame clones only, with some absent. In the table there are some 78,000 clones, roughly four fifths of which are singletons. Material: peripheral blood, obtained before any cancer treatment. The origin of the receptors is a man between 40 and 69 years old with stage I lung adenocarcinoma. Both conserved end residues are part of each CDR3. Each record gives: clone size, D gene, V gene, J gene, CDR3 protein, CDR3 DNA. A D gene is named only where the DNA matches it firmly. Size is stated for part of the rows, as once, few or many counts, or as a class when the clone is expanded.

>-|TRBD2|TRBV7-9|TRBJ2-3
CASSLGGGADTQYF
TGTGCCAGCAGCTTGGGCGGGGGGGCAGATACGCAGTATTTT
>few|TRBD1|TRBV6-1|TRBJ1-1
CASSGGQGFDMNTEAFF
TGTGCCAGCAGTGGGGGACAGGGTTTCGATATGAACACTGAAGCTTTCTTT
>-|-|TRBV7-3|TRBJ2-1
CASSPHHTGPTGNEQFF
TGTGCCAGCAGCCCACACCACACGGGCCCAACTGGGAATGAGCAGTTCTTC
>-|-|TRBV28|TRBJ1-4
CASSGIGLLFF
TGTGCCAGCAGTGGAATTGGCTTACTGTTTTTT
>medium-sized|-|TRBV7-9|TRBJ1-5
CASSGQLNQPQHF
TGTGCCAGCAGCGGACAGCTAAATCAGCCCCAGCATTTT
>-|TRBD1|TRBV30|TRBJ2-2
CAWTPRDRDPGELFF
TGTGCCTGGACCCCCCGGGACAGGGACCCCGGGGAGCTGTTTTTT
>-|TRBD2|TRBV7-3|TRBJ2-3
CASSLRGGLSTDTQYF
TGTGCCAGCAGCTTACGGGGGGGACTGTCCACAGATACGCAGTATTTT
>-|-|TRBV7-8|TRBJ2-7
CASSLASAGEPYEQYF
TGTGCCAGCAGCTTAGCGTCGGCAGGGGAACCCTACGAGCAGTACTTC
>-|-|TRBV21-1|TRBJ2-7
CASSDHRELSGSYEQYF
TGTGCCAGCAGCGACCATCGAGAGCTTAGTGGTTCCTACGAGCAGTACTTC
>-|-|TRBV14|TRBJ2-5
CASSRIGGWETQYF
TGTGCCAGCAGCCGTATCGGAGGGTGGGAGACCCAGTACTTC
>-|-|TRBV9|TRBJ1-3
CASSPPRGSGNTIYF
TGTGCCAGCAGCCCTCCCCGGGGGTCTGGAAACACCATATATTTT
>-|-|TRBV6-5|TRBJ2-1
CASSPGYEQFF
TGTGCCAGCAGTCCTGGGTATGAGCAGTTCTTC
>-|-|TRBV7-9|TRBJ2-5
CASSLKGGTQETQYF
TGTGCCAGCAGCTTGAAGGGTGGGACTCAAGAGACCCAGTACTTC
>-|TRBD1|TRBV28|TRBJ2-1
CASSLSVGDRTYNEQFF
TGTGCCAGCAGTCTGTCCGTGGGGGACAGGACTTACAATGAGCAGTTCTTC
>-|-|TRBV15|TRBJ2-7
CATSRTQPYEQYF
TGTGCCACCAGCAGGACCCAGCCCTACGAGCAGTACTTC
>-|-|TRBV5-4|TRBJ2-7
CASSLAPTREQYF
TGTGCCAGCAGCTTGGCCCCCACGAGGGAGCAGTACTTC
>-|-|TRBV7-2|TRBJ1-3
CASSLDWTLGNTIYF
TGTGCCAGCAGCTTAGACTGGACCCTCGGAAACACCATATATTTT
>-|TRBD1|TRBV29-1|TRBJ2-3
CSVETAIIRGRTDTQYF
TGCAGCGTTGAGACTGCGATTATCAGGGGGCGCACAGATACGCAGTATTTT
>-|-|TRBV5-6|TRBJ1-2
CASSLGSPGHYTF
TGTGCCAGCAGCTTGGGTTCGCCAGGGCACTACACCTTC
>-|-|TRBV29-1|TRBJ1-1
CSVVRRGEDTEAFF
TGCAGCGTTGTGCGGAGAGGTGAGGACACTGAAGCTTTCTTT
>-|-|TRBV7-9|TRBJ2-7
CASSDAGTVYEQYF
TGTGCCAGCAGCGATGCCGGGACCGTCTACGAGCAGTACTTC
>once|-|TRBV5-1|TRBJ1-2
CASSTGRSMYGYTF
TGCGCCAGCAGCACGGGTCGCTCTATGTATGGCTACACCTTC
>-|-|TRBV5-6|TRBJ2-5
CASSLSGLQETQYF
TGTGCCAGCAGCTTATCGGGGCTCCAAGAGACCCAGTACTTC
>-|TRBD1|TRBV7-2|TRBJ1-2
CASSPAPGQANYGYTF
TGTGCCAGCAGCCCTGCCCCGGGACAGGCTAACTATGGCTACACCTTC
>few|-|TRBV2|TRBJ2-3
CASSLSTDTQYF
TGTGCCAGTTCCCTCAGCACAGATACGCAGTATTTT
>-|TRBD2|TRBV7-3|TRBJ2-5
CASSHSGRGETQYF
TGTGCCAGCAGCCATAGCGGGAGGGGAGAGACCCAGTACTTC
>-|TRBD2|TRBV5-1|TRBJ2-3
CASSLSLAGGTQYF
TGCGCCAGCAGCTTAAGTCTAGCGGGGGGTACGCAGTATTTT
>-|-|TRBV4-1|TRBJ1-2
CASSPDGTYGYTF
TGCGCCAGCAGCCCAGACGGAACCTATGGCTACACCTTC
>-|-|TRBV29-1|TRBJ2-7
CSATENTYEQYF
TGCAGCGCGACAGAAAACACCTACGAGCAGTACTTC
>-|-|TRBV11-3|TRBJ2-3
CASSLGLLSTDTQYF
TGTGCCAGCAGCTTAGGGCTTTTAAGCACAGATACGCAGTATTTT
>-|-|TRBV4-3|TRBJ1-1
CASSQGINDEAFF
TGCGCCAGCAGCCAAGGGATCAACGATGAAGCTTTCTTT
>-|-|TRBV7-9|TRBJ2-5
CASSYGQFGETQYF
TGTGCCAGCAGCTATGGCCAATTCGGGGAGACCCAGTACTTC
>-|-|TRBV19|TRBJ2-3
CASSIRFSSRGAKNF
TGTGCCAGTAGTATCCGTTTCAGTTCCAGGGGGGCTAAGAATTTT
>-|-|TRBV5-4|TRBJ1-2
CASSLARAEGGYTF
TGTGCCAGCAGCTTGGCCAGGGCGGAGGGTGGCTACACCTTC
>-|-|TRBV11-2|TRBJ2-2
CASSLDHTGELFF
TGTGCCAGCAGCTTAGATCACACCGGGGAGCTGTTTTTT
>-|-|TRBV6-1|TRBJ1-2
CASSENLGGGYTF
TGTGCCAGCAGTGAAAACCTGGGAGGCGGCTACACCTTC
>-|-|TRBV5-1|TRBJ2-2
CASSAGVKTTGELFF
TGCGCCAGCAGCGCAGGGGTCAAAACAACCGGGGAGCTGTTTTTT
>-|-|TRBV18|TRBJ1-2
CASSRRTEESYGYTF
TGTGCCAGCTCTCGCCGGACAGAAGAATCCTATGGCTACACCTTC
>-|-|TRBV15|TRBJ2-1
CATGLRGYLNEQFF
TGTGCCACCGGACTCCGAGGATATTTGAATGAGCAGTTCTTC
>-|TRBD1|TRBV18|TRBJ1-5
CASSPYTGQGNQPQHF
TGTGCCAGCTCACCTTATACGGGACAGGGCAATCAGCCCCAGCATTTT
>-|TRBD2|TRBV10-3|TRBJ2-7
CAIRPGARGGEQYF
TGTGCCATCAGACCCGGAGCTCGGGGGGGCGAGCAGTACTTC
>-|-|TRBV5-4|TRBJ2-7
CASSLQGIGEQYF
TGTGCCAGCAGCTTGCAGGGAATCGGCGAGCAGTACTTC
>-|-|TRBV19|TRBJ1-2
CASNRDYQGYGYTF
TGTGCCAGTAATCGGGACTACCAGGGCTATGGCTACACCTTC
>-|-|TRBV7-3|TRBJ1-3
CASSLDAFSGNTIYF
TGTGCCAGCAGCCTCGACGCCTTCTCTGGAAACACCATATATTTT
>-|TRBD2|TRBV30|TRBJ2-4
CAWRPSGRAFSKNIQYF
TGTGCCTGGAGGCCTAGCGGGAGGGCCTTCTCCAAAAACATTCAGTACTTC
>-|TRBD1|TRBV10-3|TRBJ1-2
CAISEGQGNGYTF
TGTGCCATCAGTGAGGGACAGGGGAATGGCTACACCTTC
>-|-|TRBV6-6|TRBJ2-7
CASSYGLARSSYEQYF
TGTGCCAGCAGTTACGGGCTAGCGCGTAGCTCCTACGAGCAGTACTTC